The 20 T cell receptor beta chains below all came from one sample that was sequenced in a study of T-cell reconstitution after alpha-beta-depleted transplantation in children. The authors prepared the TCRbeta library with unique molecular identifiers. TCRdb re-analysed the PCR reads in MiXCR, keeping a single row per CDR3 protein. This table holds roughly 400,000 distinct CDR3 sequences, around 21% found once. Specimen: PBMCs from the stem cell graft donor, collected from the stem cell graft. The receptors here all came from a human donor who donated a stem cell graft to a child with acute myeloid leukemia.

About this clonotype: At one boundary the junction diverges from the germline segment, which might be a read error. V usage is TRBV5-1 and J usage is TRBJ2-1; D gene uncertain. The CDR3 runs to 12 residues. Germline V lookup: CDR1 SGHRS, CDR2 YFSETQ. This CDR3 is CASRLGSAEQFF. CDR3 sequence (DNA): TGCGCCAGCAGGTTGGGAAGTGCTGAGCAGTTCTTC. The full variable domain, in which reference TRBV5-1 and TRBJ2-1 provide the parts outside the CDR3, is KAGVTQTPRYLIKTRGQQVTLSCSPISGHRSVSWYQQTPGQGLQFLFEYFSETQRNKGNFPGRFSGRQFSNSRSEMNVSTLELGDSALYLCASRLGSAEQFFGPGTRLTVL.

This clonotype was seen ten or more times. The rearrangement links TRBV6-5 to TRBJ1-2, with 12 nucleotides matching TRBD1. The ends lost 2 bases at V and 3 bases at J; junction bases unmatched: 10. The CDR3 totals 18 residues. Per germline, CDR1 MNHEY and CDR2 SVGAGI. CDR3 sequence: CASSYQSPGQGADYGYTF. CDR3 nucleotides: TGTGCCAGCAGTTACCAATCCCCGGGACAGGGGGCTGACTATGGCTACACCTTC.

The chain is built from TRBV27 and TRBJ2-1; TRBD1 or TRBD2 may be the D gene (6 bases each). The length of the CDR3 is 13 residues. V lost 8 bases, J lost 3 bases, and 11 bases lay in between. CDR1 is MNHEY, CDR2 SMNVEV, per germline (reference sequence). CDR3 sequence reads: CASWGADYNEQFF. The CDR3 coding sequence is TGTGCCAGCTGGGGGGCGGACTACAATGAGCAGTTCTTC.

This clonotype was detected ten times or more. CDR3 sequence reads: CATRSRDYEQYF. In DNA, the CDR3 is TGCGCCACCCGCTCCCGGGACTACGAGCAGTACTTC. This sequence joins TRBV10-2 and TRBJ2-7; possibly TRBD2 for D (5 bases). Germline V gene lookup returns CDR1 WSHSY and CDR2 SAAADI. The CDR3 extends over 12 amino acids. Trimming left V 10 bases short and J 3 bases short, with 13 bases between.

This clonotype was recorded a few times. The rearrangement joins TRBV5-1 to TRBJ2-3; TRBD2 agrees at 10 bases. The junction had 7 bases not matched to a gene; V was cut back by 0 bases and J by 3 bases. The germline V gene has CDR1 SGHRS and CDR2 YFSETQ. CDR3 length: 17 amino acids. CDR3 coding DNA: TGCGCCAGCAGCTTGGACGCTAGCGGGAGAACAACAGATACGCAGTATTTT. It yields the protein CASSLDASGRTTDTQYF. The variable domain in full, completed from reference TRBV5-1 and TRBJ2-3, reads KAGVTQTPRYLIKTRGQQVTLSCSPISGHRSVSWYQQTPGQGLQFLFEYFSETQRNKGNFPGRFSGRQFSNSRSEMNVSTLELGDSALYLCASSLDASGRTTDTQYFGPGTRLTVL.

This clonotype was found many times. This chain links TRBV6-5 with TRBJ1-6, with D unclear. The germline V gene has CDR1 MNHEY and CDR2 SVGAGI. The V end was cut by 4 bases, the J end by 8 bases, with 6 bases between. The CDR3 sequence is 12 residues long. CDR3 coding DNA: TGTGCCAGCAGTTTCAGAGATTCACCCCTCCACTTT. The encoded protein is CASSFRDSPLHF.

The chain joins TRBV12-3 or TRBV12-4 to TRBJ2-3; no clear D gene. The CDR3 runs 14 residues. V was clipped by 5 bases and J by 0 bases, with 9 bases between them. The CDR3 loop is CASSPMSSTDTQYF. The CDR3 DNA is TGTGCCAGCAGTCCAATGTCTAGCACAGATACGCAGTATTTT.

This chain links TRBV12-3 or TRBV12-4 with TRBJ1-1, with D possibly matching TRBD1 (6 bases). Deletions cut 6 bases from V and 0 bases from J, with 20 bases between. CDR3 length: 17 amino acids. CDR3 bases: TGTGCCAGCAGACAAACAGGGCTGGGGAAAATGAACACTGAAGCTTTCTTT. Protein: CASRQTGLGKMNTEAFF.

On this clonotype itself: This could be a read error, since a much larger clone is one nucleotide away. Because the CDR3 is missing its conserved closing phenylalanine or tryptophan, this is likely a read error. V gene TRBV12-3 or TRBV12-4 combines with J gene TRBJ1-1, with a weak D call TRBD1 (6 bases). The CDR3 runs to 13 residues. The V end was cut by 6 bases, the J end by 5 bases, with 13 bases between. The CDR3 here is CASSRYRVTEAFC. The DNA for the CDR3 is TGTGCCAGCAGCCGATACAGGGTGACTGAAGCTTTCTGT.

This clonotype appeared many times. The J gene is TRBJ2-7, the V gene TRBV7-2; 7 bases agree with TRBD2. Germline values: CDR1 SGHTA, CDR2 FQGNSA. J gave up 0 bases and V 5 bases, and 4 bases lay outside the gene matches. The CDR3 length is 14 residues. CDR3 in amino acids: CASSPRTSSYEQYF. The DNA of the CDR3 is TGTGCCAGCAGCCCCCGGACTAGCTCCTACGAGCAGTACTTC.

This clonotype was counted between two and nine times. V is TRBV10-3 and J is TRBJ2-2; maybe TRBD1 (5 bases). V lost 3 bases and J lost 4, with 12 bases in between. The V gene's germline CDR1 is ENHRY and CDR2 SYGVKD. This CDR3 is built from 15 residues. CDR3 DNA sequence: TGTGCCATCAGTGACAAGTCAGGGCTCACCGGGGAGCTGTTTTTT. Translating gives CAISDKSGLTGELFF.

This chain connects TRBV7-9 to TRBJ2-1; D unresolved. The germline V gene encodes CDR1 SEHNR and CDR2 FQNEAQ (reference sequence). Between the trimmed V and J ends, which lost 1 base and 11 bases, there was a span of 12 bases. This CDR3 is 13 amino acids long. The CDR3 region is CASSLGQRTQQFF. For the CDR3, the DNA is TGTGCCAGCAGCTTAGGCCAACGAACTCAGCAGTTCTTC.

This clonotype was detected only a few times. The chain employs TRBV12-3 or TRBV12-4 and TRBJ2-5; 8 nucleotides align to TRBD1. V was clipped by 6 bases and J by 5 bases; unmatched bases: 11. The length of the CDR3 is 15 residues. In DNA form, the CDR3 reads TGTGCCAGCAGCCCCCCGGGACAGGATGGGGAGACCCAGTACTTC. Encoded protein: CASSPPGQDGETQYF.

This clonotype was seen a few times. This chain links TRBV29-1 with TRBJ2-7, with TRBD2 matching 9 bases. There are 16 residues in the CDR3. The ends lost 1 base at V and 3 bases at J; junction bases unmatched: 10. Per germline, CDR1 SQVTM and CDR2 ANQGSEA. The CDR3 sequence: CSVEGGLGSGSYEQYF. CDR3 nucleotides: TGCAGCGTTGAAGGGGGACTCGGTAGCGGGAGCTACGAGCAGTACTTC.

This rearrangement joins TRBV12-3 or TRBV12-4 to TRBJ2-7; weak D call: TRBD1 (5 bases). The CDR3 extends over 14 amino acids. The germline V and J ends were trimmed by 7 bases and 2 bases, with 15 bases remaining between them. CDR3 loop: CASTSRDSAYEQYF. The CDR3 coding sequence is TGTGCCAGCACTTCCCGAGACAGCGCCTACGAGCAGTACTTC.

This chain connects TRBV6-2 or TRBV6-3 to TRBJ2-7; TRBD2 agrees at 8 bases. Per germline, CDR1 MNHEY and CDR2 SVGEGT. The CDR3 sequence is 16 residues long. V was pared by 5 bases and J by 5 bases, with 14 bases of the junction left unmatched. The DNA for the CDR3 is TGTGCCAGCAGTCCATCGGTAGCGGGAAGTAACAACGAGCAGTACTTC. Residues: CASSPSVAGSNNEQYF.

The chain uses TRBV20-1 and TRBJ2-1; tentative D call: TRBD1 (6 bases). V dropped 6 bases and J dropped 6 bases, with 9 bases sitting between them. Germline V CDR1 and CDR2: DFQATT, SNEGSKA (reference sequence). The CDR3 loop spans 11 amino acids. In DNA, the CDR3 is TGCAGTGCCGTCAGGGGCAATGAGCAGTTCTTC. Its protein product is CSAVRGNEQFF.

The chain couples TRBV29-1 to TRBJ2-6; 7 nucleotides agree with TRBD1. Per germline, CDR1 SQVTM and CDR2 ANQGSEA. The length of the CDR3 is 14 residues. Trimming cost V 6 bases and J 2 bases; bases outside gene matches: 4. The CDR3 loop reads CSVGTGAGANVLTF. CDR3 DNA sequence: TGCAGCGTGGGCACAGGGGCTGGGGCCAACGTCCTGACTTTC.

The chain recombines TRBV12-3 or TRBV12-4 with TRBJ2-7; D call uncertain. The CDR3 totals 12 residues. Trimming removed 8 bases from V and 6 bases from J, with 14 bases in between. The CDR3 region has the DNA TGTGCCAGCTCGATAATCCGTACCGAGCAGTACTTC. Amino acids: CASSIIRTEQYF.

The chain is built from TRBV3-1 and TRBJ2-3; 12 bases align to TRBD2. The trim removed 4 bases at V and 4 bases at J, leaving 12 bases unmatched. The CDR3 is 18 amino acids. CDR1 and CDR2 (germline): LGHDT, YNNKEL (reference sequence). CDR3 nucleotide sequence: TGTGCCAGCAGCCGATTAAGTTCCCTAGCGGGAGGGTCAGATACGCAGTATTTT. This codes for CASSRLSSLAGGSDTQYF.